The 27 T cell receptor beta chains reported below all come from one sample, sequenced in a study of cytomegalovirus exposure and HLA in healthy donors. Vbeta (60) and Jbeta (13) primers were used in the PCR. Some clones are missing from TCRdb's copy, which holds only in-frame ones; the method was immunoSEQ multiplex PCR. The top ten hold roughly 2.4% of the sample, which has 150,000 or so clones, 70% to 90% seen once. The sample taken for sequencing was PBMCs. These receptor sequences come from a woman younger than 30 in good health and CMV-seronegative.

This clone was seen once. The chain has TRBV11-2 and TRBJ1-1; D is unresolved. Germline V gene sequence: CDR1 SGHAT, CDR2 FQNNGV. This CDR3 spans 14 amino acids. V gave up 5 bases and J gave up 5 bases, with 15 bases separating them. CDR3 nucleotide sequence: TGTGCCAGCAGCCCTAATTCAGGATGGACTGAAGCTTTCTTT. Protein sequence: CASSPNSGWTEAFF.

Notes on this clone: A junction boundary mismatches the germline segment, possibly from a read error. This CDR3 is CASSLGPGSGQGF. Written as DNA, the CDR3 is TGTGCCAGCAGCTTAGGGCCGGGCTCGGGACAGGGCTTT. V is TRBV7-2 and J is TRBJ1-3; 9 nucleotides match TRBD1. Germline CDR1 reads SGHTA; CDR2 reads FQGNSA. The CDR3 runs to 13 residues.

This clone was detected a few times. The V gene is TRBV7-2, the J gene TRBJ2-7; 10 bases are shared with TRBD1. This CDR3 region has 14 residues. With 4 bases clipped from V and 4 bases from J, the junction kept 4 bases outside the gene matches. From germline, CDR1 is SGHTA and CDR2 FQGNSA. CDR3 DNA: TGTGCCAGCAGCTCGACAGGGGGCGGATACGAGCAGTACTTC. Translation: CASSSTGGGYEQYF.

The chain links TRBV4-2 to TRBJ2-1, with D perhaps TRBD2 (5 bases). Per germline, CDR1 LGHNA and CDR2 YNFKEQ. Trimming removed 4 bases from V and 4 bases from J, with 17 bases in between. The CDR3 covers 16 residues. The CDR3 DNA reads as TGTGCCAGCAGCCCCCTGGGAGCGGAACCTTACAATGAGCAGTTCTTC. The encoded protein is CASSPLGAEPYNEQFF.

This chain links TRBV11-3 with TRBJ2-1; TRBD2 matches at 9 bases. The germline V gene encodes CDR1 SGHNT and CDR2 YENEEA. V lost 5 bases and J lost 4; bases outside the gene matches: 6. The CDR3 runs to 15 residues. CDR3 in DNA: TGTGCCAGCAGCGCGGGAGGGCCGGGTTACAATGAGCAGTTCTTC. It translates to CASSAGGPGYNEQFF. The whole variable domain, remainder taken from reference TRBV11-3 and TRBJ2-1, is EAGVVQSPRYKIIEKKQPVAFWCNPISGHNTLYWYLQNLGQGPELLIRYENEEAVDDSQLPKDRFSAERLKGVDSTLKIQPAELGDSAVYLCASSAGGPGYNEQFFGPGTRLTVL.

This clone was detected only once. The gene calls are TRBV7-2 and TRBJ2-7; weak D call: TRBD1 (5 bases). Trimming cost V 5 bases and J 3 bases, with 17 bases left between them. The CDR3 runs to 15 residues. Germline CDR1 and CDR2: SGHTA and FQGNSA. CDR3 region: CASSPSQGLYYEQYF. In DNA, the CDR3 is TGTGCCAGCAGCCCGAGTCAGGGCCTTTACTACGAGCAGTACTTC.

The rearrangement uses TRBV4-1 and TRBJ2-7, with 7 nucleotides matching TRBD1. The CDR3 contains 15 residues. V lost 5 bases and J lost 4; bases outside the gene matches: 11. Germline V gene sequence: CDR1 MGHRA, CDR2 YSYEKL. CDR3 sequence (DNA): TGCGCCAGCAGCTATGCCCGGGACAGTAGTTACGAGCAGTACTTC. Protein product: CASSYARDSSYEQYF.

The chain combines TRBV5-1 with TRBJ2-7; D unresolved. Between the trimmed V and J ends, which lost 4 bases and 2 bases, there was a span of 10 bases. This CDR3 comprises 13 residues. Germline V gene sequence: CDR1 SGHRS, CDR2 YFSETQ. CDR3 in DNA: TGCGCCAGCAGCCCGGGTCTTACCTACGAGCAGTACTTC. Translated, it gives CASSPGLTYEQYF. The full variable domain, in which reference TRBV5-1 and TRBJ2-7 provide the parts outside the CDR3, is KAGVTQTPRYLIKTRGQQVTLSCSPISGHRSVSWYQQTPGQGLQFLFEYFSETQRNKGNFPGRFSGRQFSNSRSEMNVSTLELGDSALYLCASSPGLTYEQYFGPGTRLTVT.

V usage is TRBV19 and J usage is TRBJ2-1; D ambiguous. V lost 5 bases, J lost 7 bases, and 15 bases lay in between. CDR1 and CDR2 from the germline V gene are LNHDA and SQIVND (reference sequence). CDR3 length: 14 residues. The CDR3 here is CASSETIGRNEQFF. DNA of the CDR3: TGTGCCAGTAGTGAGACCATAGGCAGGAATGAGCAGTTCTTC.

A remark on this clone: At one of its ends the junction is not consistent with the germline gene, which may arise from a read error. The chain uses TRBV19 and TRBJ2-5; 12 bases map to TRBD2. CDR1 is LNHDA, CDR2 SQIVND, per germline (reference sequence). This CDR3 contains 13 residues. The CDR3 DNA follows: TGTGCCAGTAGTGTGGGACTAGCGGGCCGGCATAACTTC. This translates into CASSVGLAGRHNF.

Only a few counts were recorded for this clone. V and J are TRBV10-3 and TRBJ2-7; D may be TRBD1 (6 bases). V was clipped by 2 bases and J by 2 bases, with 19 bases between them. Per germline, CDR1 ENHRY and CDR2 SYGVKD. The CDR3 has 17 amino acids. The CDR3 spells CAISEPRTEMATYEQYF. The CDR3 coding sequence is TGTGCCATCAGTGAGCCCAGGACAGAGATGGCTACCTACGAGCAGTACTTC.

V and J are TRBV4-2 and TRBJ2-1; the D gene is possibly TRBD2 (6 bases). Germline loops: CDR1 LGHNA, CDR2 YNFKEQ. This CDR3 has 15 residues. Trimming took 4 bases from V and 5 from J, leaving 15 bases between them. CDR3: CASSPRRGGDNEQFF. CDR3 DNA: TGTGCCAGCAGCCCTCGGAGGGGTGGGGACAATGAGCAGTTCTTC.

V is TRBV5-1 and J is TRBJ1-3; possibly TRBD1 for D (6 bases). CDR3 length equals 14 residues. The germline V gene encodes CDR1 SGHRS and CDR2 YFSETQ. The V end was cut by 2 bases, the J end by 5 bases, with 11 bases between. The CDR3 loop reads CASSFGQPRNTIYF. CDR3 sequence (DNA): TGCGCCAGCAGCTTCGGACAGCCGAGAAACACCATATATTTT.

This chain connects TRBV6-5 to TRBJ2-7; tentative D call: TRBD2 (6 bases). V lost 7 bases and J lost 1, with 14 bases in between. Germline-derived CDR1 and CDR2 are MNHEY and SVGAGI. The CDR3 covers 14 residues. The CDR3 is CASTFTGGSYEQYF. CDR3 nucleotides: TGTGCCAGCACTTTTACCGGGGGATCCTACGAGCAGTACTTC.

J is TRBJ1-2 and V is TRBV28, with a tentative D call TRBD1 (6 bases). V lost 8 bases and J 5 bases, leaving 9 bases between the germline ends. The CDR3 runs 11 residues. CDR1 and CDR2 from the germline V gene are MDHEN and SYDVKM. CDR3 protein: CASQGLYGYTF. In nucleotides, the CDR3 is TGTGCCAGCCAGGGGTTGTATGGCTACACCTTC.

The chain has TRBV7-2 and TRBJ1-2; 8 bases map to TRBD1. Germline trimming cut 2 bases from V and 7 bases from J; bases unmatched to any gene: 9. The CDR3 extends over 15 amino acids. Per germline, CDR1 SGHTA and CDR2 FQGNSA. This CDR3 reads CASSLNQGALGGYTF. The CDR3 coding sequence is TGTGCCAGCAGCTTAAACCAGGGGGCTTTAGGTGGCTACACCTTC.

This clone was observed once. The J gene is TRBJ2-1, the V gene TRBV28, with 8 bases fitting TRBD2. Germline V gives CDR1 MDHEN, CDR2 SYDVKM. V was pared by 3 bases and J by 9 bases, with 4 bases of the junction left unmatched. This CDR3 is built from 13 residues. In DNA form, the CDR3 reads TGTGCCAGCAGTTTGGCTAGCGGGTCTGAGCAGTTCTTC. This translates into CASSLASGSEQFF.

V gene TRBV28 combines with J gene TRBJ1-2, with TRBD1 matching over 7 bases. Germline CDR1 and CDR2: MDHEN and SYDVKM. The CDR3 consists of 15 residues. J gave up 6 bases and V 5 bases, and 12 bases lay outside the gene matches. Here the CDR3 DNA reads TGTGCCAGCAGTCCCACAGGGGCGGTAGCGAATGGCTACACCTTC. Translating gives CASSPTGAVANGYTF.

The chain joins TRBV28 to TRBJ2-7, with TRBD2 as a possible D gene (7 bases). The V end was cut by 7 bases, the J end by 0 bases, with 19 bases between. The CDR3 has 16 residues. Germline V lookup: CDR1 MDHEN, CDR2 SYDVKM. The CDR3 DNA sequence: TGTGCCAGCACCGGAGGGAGGGGGGAGAACTCCTACGAGCAGTACTTC. Translating gives CASTGGRGENSYEQYF.

This sequence joins TRBV2 and TRBJ1-6; no clear D gene. CDR1 and CDR2 (germline): SNHLY, FYNNEI. Trimming pared 3 bases from V and 0 bases from J, leaving 6 bases between. The CDR3 covers 15 residues. The CDR3 sequence: CASSDTSSYNSPLHF. CDR3 sequence (DNA): TGTGCCAGCAGTGACACAAGCTCCTATAATTCACCCCTCCACTTT.

The chain carries TRBV10-3 and TRBJ2-5; 12 bases are shared with TRBD1. The germline V gene encodes CDR1 ENHRY and CDR2 SYGVKD. J was trimmed by 5 bases and V by 5 bases; bases with no gene match: 6. CDR3 length: 15 residues. The CDR3 nucleotides read TGTGCCATCAGTCCGATGGGACAGGGGGCGGAGACCCAGTACTTC. Its translation is CAISPMGQGAETQYF.

This clone was seen once. The gene calls are TRBV28 and TRBJ1-1; 10 nucleotides agree with TRBD1. Per germline, CDR1 MDHEN and CDR2 SYDVKM. Losses at the gene ends were 2 bases for V and 9 bases for J; bases not matched to a gene: 12. There are 16 residues in the CDR3. CDR3 DNA sequence: TGTGCCAGCAGTTTAGACAGGGGGCTTCGGGCGGATAAAGCTTTCTTT. Residues: CASSLDRGLRADKAFF.

The chain employs TRBV11-2 and TRBJ2-7; tentatively, D is TRBD1 (5 bases). The CDR3 sequence is 13 residues long. V was pared by 1 base and J by 6 bases, with 10 bases between. The germline V gene has CDR1 SGHAT and CDR2 FQNNGV. CDR3 nucleotides: TGTGCCAGCAGCTTAGGGGGCTACCGCGAGCAGTACTTC. Protein product: CASSLGGYREQYF.

Comment on this clone: The junction and the germline gene differ at one end; a read error may be behind it. The rearrangement joins TRBV7-9 to TRBJ2-1; D is undetermined. The CDR3 runs to 13 residues. Germline CDR1 and CDR2: SEHNR and FQNEAQ (reference sequence). The CDR3 sequence: CSSSFGGSGEQFF. CDR3 in DNA: TGTTCCAGCAGCTTCGGCGGTAGTGGTGAGCAGTTCTTC. Based on the CDR3 plus reference TRBV7-9 and TRBJ2-1, the full variable domain is DTGVSQNPRHKITKRGQNVTFRCDPISEHNRLYWYRQTLGQGPEFLTYFQNEAQLEKSRLLSDRFSAERPKGSFSTLEIQRTEQGDSAMYLCSSSFGGSGEQFFGPGTRLTVL.

This rearrangement joins TRBV7-7 to TRBJ2-5; the match to TRBD2 covers 16 bases. CDR3 length: 17 amino acids. Trimming took 5 bases from V and 3 from J; bases not matched to a gene: 6. CDR1 is SSHAT, CDR2 FNYEAQ, per germline (reference sequence). CDR3 bases: TGTGCCAGCAGCACCGGGACTAGCGGGGGGGCGAAAGAGACCCAGTACTTC. Translated: CASSTGTSGGAKETQYF.

The rearrangement uses TRBV19 and TRBJ2-2; D is ambiguous. CDR1 is LNHDA, CDR2 SQIVND, per germline (reference sequence). V lost 3 bases and J lost 6, with 5 bases in between. The CDR3 contains 12 residues. The CDR3 here is CASSIFPGELFF. The CDR3 DNA follows: TGTGCCAGTAGTATCTTCCCCGGGGAGCTGTTTTTT.

The chain couples TRBV11-2 to TRBJ2-5; no clear D gene. Trimming shortened V by 0 bases and J by 1 base, and 6 bases separated the two germline ends. This CDR3 has 14 residues. CDR1 is SGHAT and CDR2 is FQNNGV in the germline V gene. The CDR3 reads CASSLEAIQETQYF. CDR3 nucleotide sequence: TGTGCCAGCAGCTTAGAAGCGATCCAAGAGACCCAGTACTTC.